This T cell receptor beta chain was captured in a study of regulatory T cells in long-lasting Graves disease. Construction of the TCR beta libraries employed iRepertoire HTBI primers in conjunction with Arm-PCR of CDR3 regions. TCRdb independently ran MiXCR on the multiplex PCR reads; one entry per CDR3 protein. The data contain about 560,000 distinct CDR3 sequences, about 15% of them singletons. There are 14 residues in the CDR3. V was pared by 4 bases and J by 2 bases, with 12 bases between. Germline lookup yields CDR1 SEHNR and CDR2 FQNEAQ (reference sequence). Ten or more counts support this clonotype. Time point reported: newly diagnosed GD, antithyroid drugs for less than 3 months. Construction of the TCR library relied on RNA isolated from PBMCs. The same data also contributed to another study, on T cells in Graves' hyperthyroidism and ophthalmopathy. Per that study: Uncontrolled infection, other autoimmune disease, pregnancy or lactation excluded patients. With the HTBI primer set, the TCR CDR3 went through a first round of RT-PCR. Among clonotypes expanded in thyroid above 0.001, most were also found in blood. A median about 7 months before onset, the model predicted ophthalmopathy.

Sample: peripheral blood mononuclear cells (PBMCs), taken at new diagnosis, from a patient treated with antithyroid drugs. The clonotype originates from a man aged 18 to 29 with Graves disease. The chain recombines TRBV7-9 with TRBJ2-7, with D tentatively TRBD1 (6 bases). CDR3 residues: CASSSEGGPYEQYF. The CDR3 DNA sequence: TGTGCCAGCAGCTCCGAAGGGGGACCCTACGAGCAGTACTTC.